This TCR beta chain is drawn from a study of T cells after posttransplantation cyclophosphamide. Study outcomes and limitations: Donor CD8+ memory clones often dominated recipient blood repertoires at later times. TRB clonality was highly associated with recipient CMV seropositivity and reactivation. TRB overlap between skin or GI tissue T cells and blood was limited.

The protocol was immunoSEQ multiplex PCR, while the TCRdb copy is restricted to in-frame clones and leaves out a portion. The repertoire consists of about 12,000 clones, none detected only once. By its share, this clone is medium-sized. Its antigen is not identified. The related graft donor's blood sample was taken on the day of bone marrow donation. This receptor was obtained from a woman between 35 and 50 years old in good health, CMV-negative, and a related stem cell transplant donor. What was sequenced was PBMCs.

The CDR3 DNA reads TGTGCCAGTAGTATAGATCTGGCGGCCATCTACAATGAGCAGTTCTTC. Translating it yields CASSIDLAAIYNEQFF. The chain employs TRBV19 and TRBJ2-1, with D uncertain. The CDR3 extends over 16 amino acids. Deletions cut 0 bases from V and 3 bases from J, with 12 bases between. The germline V gene encodes CDR1 LNHDA and CDR2 SQIVND (reference sequence).